Each of the 28 T cell receptor beta chains below was sequenced from the same sample in a study of T cells in tumors after PD-1 blockade. Here immunoSEQ multiplex PCR was the method, and the copy in TCRdb shows in-frame clones only, minus some. The data contain tens of thousands of clones, less than 85% of them singletons. The specimen was PBMCs, collected after anti-PD-1 treatment. The receptors derive from a human donor with basal cell carcinoma.

The rearrangement links TRBV28 to TRBJ1-5, with 10 positions matching TRBD1. Germline V gene lookup returns CDR1 MDHEN and CDR2 SYDVKM. The CDR3 sequence is 16 residues long. Losses at the gene ends were 4 bases for V and 7 bases for J; bases not matched to a gene: 10. Here the CDR3 reads CASSWGLTGGGQPQHF. The CDR3 coding sequence is TGTGCCAGCAGTTGGGGACTGACAGGGGGCGGGCAGCCCCAGCATTTT.

The J gene is TRBJ1-1, the V gene TRBV28, with D perhaps TRBD1 (5 bases). CDR3 length equals 12 residues. Germline lookup yields CDR1 MDHEN and CDR2 SYDVKM. Trimming pared 6 bases from V and 8 bases from J, leaving 13 bases between. As DNA, the CDR3 is TGTGCCAGCAGACCGTCGGGGACCGAAGCTTTCTTT. Its translation: CASRPSGTEAFF.

CDR3 region: CASSLVSSGNTIYF. The CDR3 DNA is TGTGCCAGCAGCTTGGTTTCTTCCGGAAACACCATATATTTT. The gene calls are TRBV5-6 and TRBJ1-3; D gene ambiguous. Germline assignment: CDR1 SGHDT and CDR2 YYEEEE. Trimming left V 0 bases short and J 4 bases short, with 8 bases between. This CDR3 has 14 residues.

This chain joins TRBV28 and TRBJ2-2, with D perhaps matching TRBD1 (6 bases). Germline CDR1 reads MDHEN; CDR2 reads SYDVKM. V lost 4 bases and J lost 5, with 14 bases in between. The length of the CDR3 is 15 residues. In DNA, the CDR3 is TGTGCCAGCAGTTCGGGGACACTCAGGACCGGGGAGCTGTTTTTT. Encoded protein: CASSSGTLRTGELFF.

This chain uses TRBV25-1 with TRBJ2-5; 9 bases are shared with TRBD1. The junction had 6 bases not matched to a gene; V was cut back by 1 base and J by 9 bases. CDR1 and CDR2 (germline): MGHDK, SYGVNS. The CDR3 length is 14 residues. As DNA, the CDR3 is TGTGCCAGCAGTGAATTTGGGACAGGGACATCCCAGTACTTC. As protein: CASSEFGTGTSQYF.

V gene TRBV28 combines with J gene TRBJ2-2, with D possibly matching TRBD2 (6 bases). The germline CDR1 and CDR2 sequences are MDHEN and SYDVKM. Between the trimmed V and J ends, which lost 2 bases and 1 base, there was a span of 8 bases. The CDR3 extends over 15 amino acids. The CDR3 DNA reads as TGTGCCAGCAGTTTAGCGGGGCTGAACACCGGGGAGCTGTTTTTT. Its translation is CASSLAGLNTGELFF. Based on the CDR3 plus reference TRBV28 and TRBJ2-2, the full variable domain is DVKVTQSSRYLVKRTGEKVFLECVQDMDHENMFWYRQDPGLGLRLIYFSYDVKMKEKGDIPEGYSVSREKKERFSLILESASTNQTSMYLCASSLAGLNTGELFFGEGSRLTVL.

This chain joins TRBV10-3 and TRBJ1-4; no clear D. The V gene lost 3 bases and the J gene lost 0 bases, with 14 bases spanning the gap. The CDR3 runs 17 residues. Germline V CDR1 and CDR2: ENHRY, SYGVKD. The DNA for the CDR3 is TGTGCCATCAGTGAAAACAGCCCGACTGCAACTAATGAAAAACTGTTTTTT. This gives the protein CAISENSPTATNEKLFF.

This clone was recorded a few times. The chain joins TRBV12-3 or TRBV12-4 to TRBJ2-7, with 9 bases identical to TRBD1. CDR3 length: 13 amino acids. V trimming: 6 bases; J trimming: 4 bases; junction bases outside the gene matches: 4. The CDR3 region has the DNA TGTGCCAGCAGCGGGACAGGGCGGTACGAGCAGTACTTC. Translation: CASSGTGRYEQYF.

The chain links TRBV7-6 to TRBJ1-4; no clear D gene. Trimming cost V 5 bases and J 6 bases, with 10 bases left between them. CDR3 length: 13 amino acids. From germline, CDR1 is SGHVS and CDR2 FNYEAQ. The CDR3 DNA reads as TGTGCCAGCAGCGGGAGAGCAGATGAAAAACTGTTTTTT. Its translation is CASSGRADEKLFF.

A single count supports this clone. The chain employs TRBV3-1 (or the pseudogene TRBV3-2) and TRBJ2-2, with TRBD2 matching 8 bases. This CDR3 spans 16 amino acids. Germline V gene data show CDR1 as LGHDT and CDR2 as YNNKEL (reference sequence). The ends lost 6 bases at V and 0 bases at J; junction bases unmatched: 6. The CDR3 DNA sequence: TGTGCCAGCAGTAACAGCGGGGGTTCGAACACCGGGGAGCTGTTTTTT. This codes for CASSNSGGSNTGELFF.

This sequence joins TRBV5-1 and TRBJ2-1; 8 nucleotides line up with TRBD2. The germline V gene encodes CDR1 SGHRS and CDR2 YFSETQ. The CDR3 contains 16 residues. V gave up 0 bases and J gave up 7 bases; unmatched junction bases: 9. In nucleotides, the CDR3 is TGCGCCAGCAGCTTGGCCTCGGAGCGGGGGCTTAATGAGCAGTTCTTC. Its protein is CASSLASERGLNEQFF.

The chain carries TRBV7-9 and TRBJ1-1; a weak D match, TRBD1 (5 bases). The V gene's germline CDR1 is SEHNR and CDR2 FQNEAQ (reference sequence). The V and J ends lost 5 bases and 6 bases respectively, with 13 bases between them. The CDR3 covers 13 residues. The CDR3 protein is CASSQGPSSEAFF. Here the CDR3 DNA reads TGTGCCAGCAGCCAGGGACCGAGCTCTGAAGCTTTCTTT.

The gene calls are TRBV5-8 and TRBJ1-3; D is undetermined. The CDR3 contains 15 residues. Deletions cut 4 bases from V and 4 bases from J, with 15 bases between. Germline CDR1 and CDR2: SGHTS and YDEGEE. Here the CDR3 reads CASSPYGYQGNTIYF. CDR3 bases: TGTGCCAGCAGCCCCTACGGATATCAAGGAAACACCATATATTTT.

This chain uses TRBV5-1 with TRBJ2-1; 8 nucleotides agree with TRBD2. V lost 3 bases, J lost 8 bases, and 10 bases stayed unmatched. Germline V gives CDR1 SGHRS, CDR2 YFSETQ. This CDR3 is 15 amino acids long. The CDR3 reads CASSSPGTGGDEQFF. The DNA for the CDR3 is TGCGCCAGCAGCTCTCCGGGGACGGGAGGGGATGAGCAGTTCTTC.

The rearrangement uses TRBV30 and TRBJ1-5, with no clear D. The CDR3 has 12 residues. Trimming pared 5 bases from V and 0 bases from J, leaving 5 bases between. The germline V gene has CDR1 GTSNPN and CDR2 SVGIG (reference sequence). CDR3 sequence: CAWANSNQPQHF. The CDR3 nucleotides are TGTGCCTGGGCGAATAGCAATCAGCCCCAGCATTTT.

This clone was found a few times. The chain recombines TRBV10-3 with TRBJ1-5; TRBD1 matches 7 bases. The CDR3 runs 14 residues. Germline CDR1 ENHRY, CDR2 SYGVKD. The V and J ends lost 4 bases and 4 bases, in that order; junction bases with no gene match: 4. DNA of the CDR3: TGTGCCATCAGTGGGGGGACAGCTAATCAGCCCCAGCATTTT. It translates to CAISGGTANQPQHF.

The J gene is TRBJ2-7, the V gene TRBV7-2, with unresolved D. V dropped 4 bases and J dropped 3 bases, with 13 bases sitting between them. The CDR3 extends over 14 amino acids. The germline CDR1 and CDR2 sequences are SGHTA and FQGNSA. As DNA, the CDR3 is TGTGCCAGCAGCTCGGATATCAGGCTCTACGAGCAGTACTTC. Its translation: CASSSDIRLYEQYF.

The chain has TRBV21-1 and TRBJ1-5; the table's TRBD1 call for D was not verified on the DNA. TRBV21-1 is listed as a pseudogene. This CDR3 comprises 17 residues. The CDR3 region has the DNA TGTGCCAGCAGCAAAGACGGCAGGGGGGAGAGGGATCAGCCCCAGCATTTT. Translation gives CASSKDGRGERDQPQHF.

The chain is built from TRBV6-4 and TRBJ2-7; no firm D call. V dropped 2 bases and J dropped 6 bases, with 11 bases sitting between them. The CDR3 is 13 amino acids. The germline gives CDR1 MRHNA, CDR2 SNTAGT. CDR3 sequence reads: CASSDGRSPEQYF. The CDR3 region has the DNA TGTGCCAGCAGTGACGGCAGGAGTCCCGAGCAGTACTTC.

The chain links TRBV5-1 to TRBJ2-3; perhaps TRBD2 as D (6 bases). This CDR3 has 14 amino acids. Trimming removed 5 bases at V and 1 base at J, with 11 bases between. Germline CDR1 is SGHRS and CDR2 is YFSETQ. In DNA, the CDR3 is TGCGCCAGCAGAGGGGAGGTGGGCACAGATACGCAGTATTTT. It codes for CASRGEVGTDTQYF.

This chain joins TRBV5-4 and TRBJ2-3; D is perhaps TRBD2 (5 bases). The CDR3 extends over 13 amino acids. V was shortened by 4 bases and J by 2 bases, with 8 bases between the two germline ends. CDR1 is SGHNT, CDR2 YYREEE, per germline (reference sequence). CDR3 sequence reads: CASSTGLTDTQYF. CDR3 DNA sequence: TGTGCCAGCAGCACCGGACTCACAGATACGCAGTATTTT.

The CDR3 region has the DNA TGCAGCGTTGAATCGTCCAGTTCCTACGAGCAGTACTTC. Protein: CSVESSSSYEQYF. The chain links TRBV29-1 to TRBJ2-7; D is undetermined. With 2 bases removed from V and 1 base from J, the gap between germline ends came to 9 bases. This CDR3 has 13 amino acids. Per the germline V gene, CDR1 is SQVTM and CDR2 is ANQGSEA.

This clone is medium-sized by share. The chain employs TRBV27 and TRBJ1-4, with D unclear. The V gene's germline CDR1 is MNHEY and CDR2 SMNVEV (reference sequence). The CDR3 is 14 residues long. V gave up 8 bases and J gave up 0 bases, with 10 bases separating them. The CDR3 loop is CASGLGATNEKLFF. In nucleotides, the CDR3 is TGTGCCAGCGGCTTGGGAGCAACTAATGAAAAACTGTTTTTT.

V gene TRBV18 combines with J gene TRBJ1-2; D remains ambiguous. V lost 1 base to trimming and J lost 1 base, with 4 bases between them. The CDR3 covers 13 residues. Germline lookup yields CDR1 KGHSH and CDR2 LQKENI. Here the CDR3 reads CASSPRDNYGYTF. The CDR3 DNA sequence: TGTGCCAGCTCACCACGGGATAACTATGGCTACACCTTC.

The genes are TRBV4-1 and TRBJ2-5; TRBD1 might be the D (6 bases). CDR1 is MGHRA and CDR2 is YSYEKL in the germline V gene. V was cut by 3 bases and J by 0 bases, with 20 bases left in between. The CDR3 spans 18 residues. The CDR3: CASSHIRALGHHQETQYF. CDR3 in DNA: TGCGCCAGCAGCCATATTAGGGCTTTGGGACACCACCAAGAGACCCAGTACTTC.

This chain joins TRBV6-5 and TRBJ1-5; D gene uncertain. Trimming removed 0 bases from V and 7 bases from J, with 13 bases in between. The CDR3 runs to 15 residues. Germline V gene sequence: CDR1 MNHEY, CDR2 SVGAGI. CDR3 sequence reads: CASSYSGLRGQPQHF. CDR3 DNA sequence: TGTGCCAGCAGTTACTCGGGCCTTCGAGGACAGCCCCAGCATTTT.

V gene TRBV13 combines with J gene TRBJ1-5; tentatively, D is TRBD1 (5 bases). Deletions cut 0 bases from V and 5 bases from J, with 8 bases between. CDR1 and CDR2 (germline): PRHDT, FYEKMQ (reference sequence). The length of the CDR3 is 14 residues. The CDR3, as DNA: TGTGCCAGCAGCTTAGGCAGGGATCATCAGCCCCAGCATTTT. Amino acids: CASSLGRDHQPQHF.

The chain combines TRBV2 with TRBJ2-4; tentative D call: TRBD1 (6 bases). The CDR3 consists of 15 residues. Trimming took 6 bases from V and 0 from J, leaving 12 bases between them. In germline, CDR1 is SNHLY, CDR2 FYNNEI. The CDR3 is CASSSDSLAKNIQYF. CDR3 DNA sequence: TGTGCCAGCAGCTCGGACAGCTTAGCCAAAAACATTCAGTACTTC.